These 5 T cell receptor beta chains were all obtained from the same sample, sequenced in a study of blood T cells in healthy people across ages. The authors ran a second PCR of 7 to 11 cycles using a sample-barcoded 5' primer and a J-beta primer mix. TCRdb reanalysed the 5' RACE reads using MiXCR and keeps one entry per CDR3 protein. The table has under 700,000 distinct CDR3 sequences, 24% seen once. The sample also formed part of further work on T cells of mothers and their children.

Sequencing was performed on blood. Every receptor here comes from a boy between 10 and 17 years old in good health.

The V gene is TRBV27, the J gene TRBJ2-3, with D perhaps TRBD1 (5 bases). The CDR3 has 12 residues. V lost 7 bases to trimming and J lost 4 bases, with 9 bases between them. Per the germline V gene, CDR1 is MNHEY and CDR2 is SMNVEV (reference sequence). The DNA for the CDR3 is TGTGCCAGCACAGGGCTATCAGATACGCAGTATTTT. Amino acids: CASTGLSDTQYF.

The table lists this clonotype with a few counts. V usage is TRBV10-3 and J usage is TRBJ2-5; TRBD1 agrees at 7 bases. With 10 bases clipped from V and 3 bases from J, the junction kept 14 bases outside the gene matches. CDR3 size: 15 residues. CDR1 is ENHRY and CDR2 is SYGVKD in the germline V gene. CDR3 residues: CASPPGQGDEETQYF. DNA for the CDR3: TGTGCCAGCCCACCGGGGCAGGGGGACGAAGAGACCCAGTACTTC.

This clonotype was seen only once. The chain is built from TRBV20-1 and TRBJ1-2; D gene ambiguous. CDR1 and CDR2 from the germline V gene are DFQATT and SNEGSKA (reference sequence). V was trimmed by 6 bases and J by 4 bases, leaving 18 bases between them. This CDR3 region has 14 residues. The CDR3 protein is CSASHGENVYGYTF. The CDR3 DNA reads as TGCAGTGCCTCACACGGGGAGAATGTCTATGGCTACACCTTC.

This clonotype occurred a few times. CDR3 DNA sequence: TGTGCCAGCAGCTTAGCTCCAGGTAGCTACCTCTATGGCTACACCTTC. Residues: CASSLAPGSYLYGYTF. The chain couples TRBV7-9 to TRBJ1-2, with D unclear. This CDR3 is 16 amino acids long. The V gene lost 0 bases and the J gene lost 4 bases, with 15 bases spanning the gap. From germline, CDR1 is SEHNR and CDR2 FQNEAQ (reference sequence).

In its sample, this clonotype was seen many times. The genes are TRBV30 and TRBJ2-2, with 10 bases that match TRBD1. V shed 5 bases, J shed 7 bases, and the junction held 4 bases outside the gene matches. The germline V gene has CDR1 GTSNPN and CDR2 SVGIG (reference sequence). The CDR3 sequence is 13 residues long. CDR3 sequence (DNA): TGTGCCTGGGCCGGGACAGGGGTCGGGGAGCTGTTTTTT. The encoded protein is CAWAGTGVGELFF.